These T cell receptor beta chains were read from a single sample in a study of CD8+ T cells in alopecia areata. The method was immunoSEQ multiplex PCR; TCRdb's version includes in-frame clones alone and lacks a portion of them. Among fewer than 150,000 clones listed, 55% to 80% were seen once. Material: CD4+ T cells sorted from blood. Source of these receptors: a human donor in good health. The CDR3 runs from the conserved cysteine through the conserved F or W. A D gene is named only where the DNA matches it firmly. The size field is filled for only some rows; it gives once, few, many or a size class.

- TRBJ2-5 - TRBV29-1 TGCAGCGTTGAAGCCCCCGGGGGAGAGACCCAGTACTTC CSVEAPGGETQYF
TRBD1 TRBJ2-5 few TRBV7-6 TGTGCCAGCAGCTTAGCTCGGACAGGCGGGGAGACCCAGTACTTC CASSLARTGGETQYF
- TRBJ2-2 - TRBV27 TGTGCCAGCAGTCCTCTGCGCAGCCCTAACACCGGGGAGCTGTTTTTT CASSPLRSPNTGELFF
- TRBJ2-5 few TRBV30 TGTGCCGGGAAGGGGGGTGAAAAGACCCAGTACTTC CAGKGGEKTQYF
- TRBJ2-1 few TRBV7-2 TGTGCCAGCAGCCAAACGGGGGGCGGCTACAATGAGCAGTTCTTC CASSQTGGGYNEQFF
- TRBJ2-4 few TRBV30 TGTGCCTGGAGTGTGCAGGGGAAAGCCAAAAACATTCAGTACTTC CAWSVQGKAKNIQYF
- TRBJ1-2 few TRBV29-1 TGCAGCGTTGAACCTGGGTATGGCTACACCTTC CSVEPGYGYTF
- TRBJ2-7 - TRBV2 TGTGCCAGCAGCACGAGGGAGACAGCCTACGAGCAGTACTTC CASSTRETAYEQYF
- TRBJ2-7 few TRBV29-1 TGCAGCGTTGCGGAGGGCCAGAAGGAGTACTTC CSVAEGQKEYF
- TRBJ2-2 - TRBV29-1 TGCAGCGCCCGGACAGCTTCGAACACCGGGGAGCTGTTTTTT CSARTASNTGELFF
- TRBJ2-2 - TRBV6-6 TGTGCCAGCAGCCCCAGCGGCGCCAGGGAGCTGTTTTTT CASSPSGARELFF
- TRBJ2-5 once TRBV5-5 TGTGCCAGCAGCTTTACCGGGACCCAGGGGGGGACCCAGTACTTC CASSFTGTQGGTQYF
- TRBJ1-4 - TRBV27 TGTGCCAGCAGTTTAGGGTCTAGAGAAAAACTGTTTTTT CASSLGSREKLFF
- TRBJ2-6 few TRBV5-6 TGTGCCAGCAGCTTGTACAGGGATGGGGCCAACGTCCTGACTTTC CASSLYRDGANVLTF
- TRBJ1-1 few TRBV30 TGTGCCTGGAGTGTATACAGGAACACTGAAGCTTTCTTT CAWSVYRNTEAFF
TRBD2 TRBJ2-5 once TRBV10-2 TGCGCCAGCGGCCCACTAGCGGGGAAAGAGACCCAGTACTTC CASGPLAGKETQYF
- TRBJ1-1 - TRBV25-1 TGTGCCAGCAGTCGGAGCCGGGAAGCTTTCTTT CASSRSREAFF
- TRBJ1-6 - TRBV4-1 TGCGCCAGCAGCCCTCCAGGGTCCTATAATTCACCCCTCCACTTT CASSPPGSYNSPLHF
- TRBJ2-1 - TRBV18 TGTGCCAGCTCACCCGAAATTGCCGGGGATGAGCAGTTCTTC CASSPEIAGDEQFF
- TRBJ2-1 - TRBV29-1 TGCAGCGTTGAGGGTGGCGATAAAATAGGGTACAATGAGCAGTTCTTC CSVEGGDKIGYNEQFF
TRBD2 TRBJ2-5 - TRBV15 TGTGCCACCAGCAGAGGGGGACTAGCGGGGGAAGAGACCCAGTACTTC CATSRGGLAGEETQYF
- TRBJ2-6 - TRBV4-1 TGCGCCAGCAGCCAAGATCTCCAGGGTGGGGCCAACGTCCTGACTTTC CASSQDLQGGANVLTF
- TRBJ2-2 - TRBV29-1 TGCAGCGCCGCTAAACCGACCGGGGAGCTGTTTTTT CSAAKPTGELFF
- TRBJ2-5 few TRBV5-1 TGCGCCAGCAGCTTCGAGCTTTTCGGGACCCAGTACTTC CASSFELFGTQYF
- TRBJ2-5 - TRBV29-1 TGCAGCGTTGATACCCGGCGGGAGACCCAGTACTTC CSVDTRRETQYF
TRBD2 TRBJ2-7 - TRBV29-1 TGCAGCGTTGAAGATCGGGGGGGCGACGAGCAGTACTTC CSVEDRGGDEQYF
- TRBJ2-4 few TRBV10-3 TGTGCCATCAGTGAGTCGGGGGTAGCCAAAAACATTCAGTACTTC CAISESGVAKNIQYF
TRBD2 TRBJ2-5 - TRBV5-1 TGCGCCAGCAGCTCCGGGACTAGCGGGGCGGAGACCCAGTACTTC CASSSGTSGAETQYF
TRBD2 TRBJ2-1 few TRBV2 TGTGCCAGCAGTAAGACTAGCGGGGGGCGGTCCTACAATGAGCAGTTCTTC CASSKTSGGRSYNEQFF
- TRBJ1-1 - TRBV30 TGTGCCTGTTTTTGGGACGGGAGGATGAACACTGAAGCTTTCTTT CACFWDGRMNTEAFF
TRBD1 TRBJ1-6 - TRBV13 TGTGCCAGCAGCTTGGGGGACAGGGCCTCACCCCTCCACTTT CASSLGDRASPLHF
- TRBJ1-6 - TRBV5-1 TGCGCCAGCAGCTTGGACGTACCCCCAGGGAATTCACCCCTCCACTTT CASSLDVPPGNSPLHF
TRBD2 TRBJ2-5 few TRBV20-1 TGCAGTGCTAGTCCACAGCGGGAACAGTACTTC CSASPQREQYF
- TRBJ2-7 - TRBV2 TGTGCCAGCAGTGACGAGTCAGGTCCCTACGAGCAGTACTTC CASSDESGPYEQYF
TRBD1 TRBJ1-6 - TRBV30 TGTGCCTGGATCGCCCGGGACAGGGGGCTGGTTAATTCACCCCTCCACTTT CAWIARDRGLVNSPLHF
- TRBJ2-1 few TRBV29-1 TGCAGCGTTGGCGGGACCAGTAAGTTTGAGCAGTTCTTC CSVGGTSKFEQFF
TRBD1 TRBJ2-7 few TRBV6-1 TGTGCCAGCAGTGAACTGGGACAGGCCTACGAGCAGTACTTC CASSELGQAYEQYF
TRBD2 TRBJ2-5 - TRBV5-1 TGCGCCAGCAGCTTGCCTAGCGGGGGCAGCCAAGAGACCCAGTACTTC CASSLPSGGSQETQYF
- TRBJ2-3 - TRBV6-5 TGTGCCAGCAGTTTGAGCCGTGGGGCAGATACGCAGTATTTT CASSLSRGADTQYF
- TRBJ1-5 - TRBV6-6 TGTGCCAGCACCGCCGGCAAGGGCAGCAATCAGCCCCAGCATTTT CASTAGKGSNQPQHF
TRBD1 TRBJ1-1 - TRBV29-1 TGCAGCGTCTACGGTCAGGGGGCTGGGACTGAAGCTTTCTTT CSVYGQGAGTEAFF
- TRBJ2-5 - TRBV6-1 TGTGCCAGCAGTGGGACGGGTCTCCAAGAGACCCAGTACTTC CASSGTGLQETQYF
- TRBJ1-6 - TRBV7-9 TGTGCCAGCAGCCGGACGGAGGGTTTTGTCCACTTT CASSRTEGFVHF
- TRBJ1-1 few TRBV30 TGTGCCTGGAAAGGATGGGAGGGACATAGGAACACTGAAGCTTTCTTT CAWKGWEGHRNTEAFF
- TRBJ2-7 few TRBV27 TGTGCCAGCAGTTTATTAGGGCAGATCCCCTACGAGCAGTACTTC CASSLLGQIPYEQYF
- TRBJ2-7 - TRBV5-1 TGCGCCAGCAGCTTTGAGGGCCGGGGTTCGGCCTACGAGCAGTACTTC CASSFEGRGSAYEQYF
- TRBJ2-7 - TRBV29-1 TGCAGCGTTGCCTCGCCGGGGGAACAGTACTTC CSVASPGEQYF
TRBD1 TRBJ2-3 - TRBV14 TGTGCCAGCAGCCGAAGCGACAGGGGCACAGATACGCAGTATTTT CASSRSDRGTDTQYF
TRBD2 TRBJ2-3 - TRBV5-1 TGCGCCAGCACCTACATAGCGGGGGGGCCAACAGATACGCAGTATTTT CASTYIAGGPTDTQYF